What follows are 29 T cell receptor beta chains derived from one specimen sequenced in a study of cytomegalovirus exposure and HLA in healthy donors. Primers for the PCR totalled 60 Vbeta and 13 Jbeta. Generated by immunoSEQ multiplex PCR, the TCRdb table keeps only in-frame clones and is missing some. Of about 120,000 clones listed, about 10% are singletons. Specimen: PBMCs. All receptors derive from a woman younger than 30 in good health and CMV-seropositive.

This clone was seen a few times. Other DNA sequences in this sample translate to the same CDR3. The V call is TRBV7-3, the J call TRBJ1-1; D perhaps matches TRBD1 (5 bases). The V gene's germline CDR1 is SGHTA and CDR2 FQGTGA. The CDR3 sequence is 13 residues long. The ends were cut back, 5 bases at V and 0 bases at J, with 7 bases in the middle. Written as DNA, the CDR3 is TGTGCCAGCAGCGCGACAGTGAACACTGAAGCTTTCTTT. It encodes CASSATVNTEAFF.

The CDR3 sequence: CASSLAGGDTGELFF. Here the CDR3 DNA reads TGTGCCAGCAGTCTAGCGGGAGGAGATACCGGGGAGCTGTTTTTT. The V call is TRBV28, the J call TRBJ2-2; 11 bases agree with TRBD2. In germline, CDR1 is MDHEN, CDR2 SYDVKM. CDR3 length: 15 residues. Trimming removed 5 bases from V and 5 bases from J; junction bases left unmatched: 4.

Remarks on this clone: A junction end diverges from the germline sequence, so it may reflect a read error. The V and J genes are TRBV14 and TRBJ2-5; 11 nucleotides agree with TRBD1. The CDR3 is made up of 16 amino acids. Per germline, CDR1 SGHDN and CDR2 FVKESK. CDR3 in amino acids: CASGQRAGQGEETQYF. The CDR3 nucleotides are TGTGCCAGCGGCCAGCGGGCGGGACAGGGGGAAGAGACCCAGTACTTC.

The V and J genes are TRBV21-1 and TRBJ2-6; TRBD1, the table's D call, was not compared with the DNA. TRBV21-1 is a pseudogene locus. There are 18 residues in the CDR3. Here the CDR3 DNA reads TGTGCCAGCAGCAAATTGAGGACAGTACACTCTGGGGCCAACGTCCTGACTTTC. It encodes CASSKLRTVHSGANVLTF.

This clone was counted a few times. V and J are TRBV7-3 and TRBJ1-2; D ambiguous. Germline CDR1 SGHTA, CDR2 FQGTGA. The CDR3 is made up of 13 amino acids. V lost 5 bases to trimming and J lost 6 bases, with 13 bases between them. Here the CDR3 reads CASSPSGLDGYTF. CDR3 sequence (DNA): TGTGCCAGCAGCCCCAGCGGACTCGATGGCTACACCTTC.

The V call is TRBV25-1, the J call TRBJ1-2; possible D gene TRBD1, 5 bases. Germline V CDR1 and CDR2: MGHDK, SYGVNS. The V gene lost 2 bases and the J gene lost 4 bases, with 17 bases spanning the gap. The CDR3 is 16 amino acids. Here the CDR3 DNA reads TGTGCCAGCAGTGAAGACCTGGGGGGAGGTGGCTATGGCTACACCTTC. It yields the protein CASSEDLGGGGYGYTF.

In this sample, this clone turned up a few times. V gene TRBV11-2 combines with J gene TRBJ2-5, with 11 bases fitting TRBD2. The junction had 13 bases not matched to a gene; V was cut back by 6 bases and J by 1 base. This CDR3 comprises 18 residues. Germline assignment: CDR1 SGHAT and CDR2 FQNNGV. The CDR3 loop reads CASSWGGTSGGPQETQYF. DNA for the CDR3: TGTGCCAGCAGTTGGGGAGGGACTAGCGGAGGACCCCAAGAGACCCAGTACTTC.

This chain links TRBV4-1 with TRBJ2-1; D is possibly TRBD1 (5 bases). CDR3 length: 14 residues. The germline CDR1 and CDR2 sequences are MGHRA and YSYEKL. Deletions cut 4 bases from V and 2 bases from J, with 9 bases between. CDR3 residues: CASSLKGTYNEQFF. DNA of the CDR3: TGCGCCAGCAGCCTAAAGGGGACCTACAATGAGCAGTTCTTC.

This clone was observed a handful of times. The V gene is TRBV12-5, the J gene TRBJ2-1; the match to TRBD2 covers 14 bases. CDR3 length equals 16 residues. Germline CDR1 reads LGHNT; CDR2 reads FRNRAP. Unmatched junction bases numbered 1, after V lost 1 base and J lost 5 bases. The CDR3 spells CASGLGLAGGNNEQFF. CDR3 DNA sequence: TGTGCTAGTGGTTTGGGACTAGCGGGGGGGAACAATGAGCAGTTCTTC.

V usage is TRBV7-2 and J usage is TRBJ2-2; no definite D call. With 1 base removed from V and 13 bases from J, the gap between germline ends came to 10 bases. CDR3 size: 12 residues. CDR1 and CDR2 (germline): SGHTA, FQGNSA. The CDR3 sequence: CASSLDRIGLFF. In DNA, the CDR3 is TGTGCCAGCAGCTTAGACAGAATAGGGCTGTTTTTT.

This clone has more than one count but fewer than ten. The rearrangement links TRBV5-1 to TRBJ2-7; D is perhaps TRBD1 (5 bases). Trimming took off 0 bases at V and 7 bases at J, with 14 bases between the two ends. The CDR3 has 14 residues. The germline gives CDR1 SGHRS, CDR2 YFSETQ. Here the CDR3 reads CASSLVGVSREQYF. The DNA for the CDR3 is TGCGCCAGCAGCTTGGTAGGGGTTTCGAGGGAGCAGTACTTC. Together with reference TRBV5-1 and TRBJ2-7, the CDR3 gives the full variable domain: KAGVTQTPRYLIKTRGQQVTLSCSPISGHRSVSWYQQTPGQGLQFLFEYFSETQRNKGNFPGRFSGRQFSNSRSEMNVSTLELGDSALYLCASSLVGVSREQYFGPGTRLTVT.

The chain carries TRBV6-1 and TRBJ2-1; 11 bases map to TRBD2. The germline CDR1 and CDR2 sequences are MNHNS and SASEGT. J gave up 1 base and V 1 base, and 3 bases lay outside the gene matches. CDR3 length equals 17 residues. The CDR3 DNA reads TGTGCCAGCAGTGAAGGGACTAGCGGGTGGTCCTACAATGAGCAGTTCTTC. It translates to CASSEGTSGWSYNEQFF.

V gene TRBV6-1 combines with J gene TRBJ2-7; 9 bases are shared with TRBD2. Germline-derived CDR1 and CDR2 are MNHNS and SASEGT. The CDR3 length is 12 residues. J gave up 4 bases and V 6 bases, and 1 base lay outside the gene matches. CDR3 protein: CASRLAGYEQYF. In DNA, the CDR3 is TGTGCCAGCAGGCTAGCGGGGTACGAGCAGTACTTC.

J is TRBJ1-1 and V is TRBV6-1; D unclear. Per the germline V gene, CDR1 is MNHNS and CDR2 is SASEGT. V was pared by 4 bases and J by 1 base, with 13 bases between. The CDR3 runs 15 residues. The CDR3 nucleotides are TGTGCCAGCAGTGGTCGACGGACTTGGAACACTGAAGCTTTCTTT. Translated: CASSGRRTWNTEAFF.

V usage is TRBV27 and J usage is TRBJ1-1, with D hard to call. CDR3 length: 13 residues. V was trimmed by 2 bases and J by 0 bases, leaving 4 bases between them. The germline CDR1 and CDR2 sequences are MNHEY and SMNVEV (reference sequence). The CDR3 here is CASSLSLNTEAFF. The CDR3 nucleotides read TGTGCCAGCAGTTTAAGCCTGAACACTGAAGCTTTCTTT.

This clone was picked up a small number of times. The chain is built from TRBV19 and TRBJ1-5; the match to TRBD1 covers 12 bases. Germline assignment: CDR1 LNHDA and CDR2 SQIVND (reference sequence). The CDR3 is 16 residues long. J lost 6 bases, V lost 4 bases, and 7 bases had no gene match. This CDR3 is CASSTLRGQGAQPQHF. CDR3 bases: TGTGCCAGTAGTACCCTGAGGGGACAGGGGGCTCAGCCCCAGCATTTT.

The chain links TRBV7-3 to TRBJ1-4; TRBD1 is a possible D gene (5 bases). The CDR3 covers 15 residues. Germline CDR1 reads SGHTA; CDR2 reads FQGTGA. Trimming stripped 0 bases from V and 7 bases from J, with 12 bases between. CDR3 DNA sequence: TGTGCCAGCAGCTTAACGGGGGGAGGTACTGAAAAACTGTTTTTT. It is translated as CASSLTGGGTEKLFF.

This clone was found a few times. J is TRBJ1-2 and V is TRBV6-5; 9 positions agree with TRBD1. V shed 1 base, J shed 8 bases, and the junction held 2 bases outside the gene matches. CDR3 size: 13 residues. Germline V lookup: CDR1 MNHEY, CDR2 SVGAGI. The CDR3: CASSYLTGGGYTF. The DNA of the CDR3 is TGTGCCAGCAGTTACTTGACAGGGGGAGGCTACACCTTC.

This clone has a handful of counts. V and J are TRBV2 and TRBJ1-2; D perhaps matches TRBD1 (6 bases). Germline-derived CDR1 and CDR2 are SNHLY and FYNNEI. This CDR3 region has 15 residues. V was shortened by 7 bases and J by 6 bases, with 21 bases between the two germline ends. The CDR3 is CASKTGGGISDGYTF. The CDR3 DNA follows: TGTGCCAGCAAGACGGGGGGCGGAATTAGTGATGGCTACACCTTC.

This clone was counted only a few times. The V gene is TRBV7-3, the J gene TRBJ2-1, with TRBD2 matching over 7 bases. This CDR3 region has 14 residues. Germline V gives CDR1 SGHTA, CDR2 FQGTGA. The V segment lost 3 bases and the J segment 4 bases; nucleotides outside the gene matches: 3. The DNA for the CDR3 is TGTGCCAGCAGCTTCACGGGGGGATACAATGAGCAGTTCTTC. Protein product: CASSFTGGYNEQFF.

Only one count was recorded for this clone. The CDR3 bases are TGTGCCAGCAGCGCCGGACTAGCGGCTTACAATGAGCAGTTCTTC. This sequence encodes CASSAGLAAYNEQFF. V gene TRBV11-2 combines with J gene TRBJ2-1; 10 bases match TRBD2. Germline V gives CDR1 SGHAT, CDR2 FQNNGV. This CDR3 is built from 15 residues. The V and J ends lost 5 bases and 4 bases, in that order; junction bases with no gene match: 5.

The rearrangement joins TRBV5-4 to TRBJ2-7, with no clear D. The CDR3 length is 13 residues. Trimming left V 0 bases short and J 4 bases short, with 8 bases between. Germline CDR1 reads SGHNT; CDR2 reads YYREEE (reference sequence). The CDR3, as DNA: TGTGCCAGCAGCTTGGGAAGTAGTTACGAGCAGTACTTC. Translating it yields CASSLGSSYEQYF. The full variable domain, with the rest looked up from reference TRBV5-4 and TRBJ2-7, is ETGVTQSPTHLIKTRGQQVTLRCSSQSGHNTVSWYQQALGQGPQFIFQYYREEENGRGNFPPRFSGLQFPNYSSELNVNALELDDSALYLCASSLGSSYEQYFGPGTRLTVT.

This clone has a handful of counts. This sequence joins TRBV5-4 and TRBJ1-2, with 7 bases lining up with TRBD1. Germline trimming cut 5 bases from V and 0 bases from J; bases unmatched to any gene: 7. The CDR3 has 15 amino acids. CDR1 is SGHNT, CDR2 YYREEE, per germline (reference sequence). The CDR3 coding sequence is TGTGCCAGCAGATGGGACAGCCTATCTAACTATGGCTACACCTTC. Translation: CASRWDSLSNYGYTF.

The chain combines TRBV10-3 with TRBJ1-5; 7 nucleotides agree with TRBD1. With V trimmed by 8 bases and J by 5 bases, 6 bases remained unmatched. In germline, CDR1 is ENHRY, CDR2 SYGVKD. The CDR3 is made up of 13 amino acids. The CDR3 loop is CAIGDRADQPQHF. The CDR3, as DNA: TGTGCCATCGGAGACAGGGCGGATCAGCCCCAGCATTTT.

CDR3: CASSPQGTEAFF. The CDR3 region has the DNA TGTGCCAGCAGTCCCCAGGGTACTGAAGCTTTCTTT. The rearrangement joins TRBV6-1 to TRBJ1-1, with D perhaps TRBD1 (5 bases). Trimming took off 5 bases at V and 5 bases at J, with 9 bases between the two ends. The CDR3 is 12 residues long. The germline CDR1 and CDR2 sequences are MNHNS and SASEGT.

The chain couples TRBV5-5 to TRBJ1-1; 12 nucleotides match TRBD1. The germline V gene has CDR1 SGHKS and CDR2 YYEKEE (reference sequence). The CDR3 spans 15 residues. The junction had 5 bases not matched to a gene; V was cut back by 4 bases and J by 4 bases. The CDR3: CASSQWDRGPTEAFF. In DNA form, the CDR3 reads TGTGCCAGCAGCCAATGGGACAGGGGGCCCACTGAAGCTTTCTTT.

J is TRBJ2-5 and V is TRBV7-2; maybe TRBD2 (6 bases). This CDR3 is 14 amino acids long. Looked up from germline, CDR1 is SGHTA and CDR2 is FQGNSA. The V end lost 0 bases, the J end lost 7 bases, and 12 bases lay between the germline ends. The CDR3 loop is CASSLARGQGTQYF. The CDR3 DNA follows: TGTGCCAGCAGCTTAGCGCGGGGCCAGGGGACCCAGTACTTC.

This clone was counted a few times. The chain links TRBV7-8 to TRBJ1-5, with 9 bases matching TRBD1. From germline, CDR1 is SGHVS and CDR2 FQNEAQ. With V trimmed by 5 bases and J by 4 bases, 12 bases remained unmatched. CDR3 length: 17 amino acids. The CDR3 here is CASSKKPRDRDNQPQHF. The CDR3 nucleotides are TGTGCCAGCAGCAAAAAGCCCCGGGACAGGGATAATCAGCCCCAGCATTTT.

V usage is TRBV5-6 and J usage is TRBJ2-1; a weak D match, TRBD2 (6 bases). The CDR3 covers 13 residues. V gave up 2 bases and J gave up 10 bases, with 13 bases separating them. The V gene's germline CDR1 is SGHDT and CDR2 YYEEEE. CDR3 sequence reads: CASSFTVADEQFF. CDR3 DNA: TGTGCCAGCAGCTTCACAGTAGCGGACGAGCAGTTCTTC.